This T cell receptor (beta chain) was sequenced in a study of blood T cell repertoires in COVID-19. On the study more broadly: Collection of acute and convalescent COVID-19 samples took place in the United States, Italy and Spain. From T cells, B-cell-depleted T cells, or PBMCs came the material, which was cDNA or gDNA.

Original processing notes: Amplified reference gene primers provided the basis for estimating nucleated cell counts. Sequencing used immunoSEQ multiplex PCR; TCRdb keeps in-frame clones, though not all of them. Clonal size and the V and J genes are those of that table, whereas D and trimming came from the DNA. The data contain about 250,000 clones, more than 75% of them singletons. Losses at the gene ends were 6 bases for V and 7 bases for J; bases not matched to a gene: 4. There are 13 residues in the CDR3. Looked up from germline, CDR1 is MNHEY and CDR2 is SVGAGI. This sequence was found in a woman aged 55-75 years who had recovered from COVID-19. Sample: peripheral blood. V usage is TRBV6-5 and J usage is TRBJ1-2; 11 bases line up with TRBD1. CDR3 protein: CASSGQGAGGYTF. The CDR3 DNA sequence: TGTGCCAGCAGCGGACAGGGGGCGGGTGGCTACACCTTC.